A selection of T cell receptor beta chains follows, all from one sample in a study of T-cell memory formation after mild COVID-19. MiXCR was run by TCRdb on the 5' RACE reads, yielding one entry per CDR3 protein. This table has 55,000 to 75,000 distinct CDR3 sequences, roughly 25% appearing once. The specimen sequenced was PBMCs or a T cell subset sorted from them (not recorded which). These receptors were collected from a young man who had mild COVID-19 (a few samples of this study predate the infection). Cell type and time point are not known. Both conserved end residues are part of each CDR3. Each record gives: D gene, J gene, V gene, clone size, CDR3 length, CDR3 protein, CDR3 DNA. A D gene is named only where the DNA matches it firmly. For some rows the clone size is stated as once, few or many, or as a class when expanded; others skip it.

>NA|TRBJ2-3|TRBV5-1|few|15
CASSLEGGVTDTQYF
TGCGCCAGCAGCTTGGAAGGGGGGGTCACAGATACGCAGTATTTT
>NA|TRBJ2-1|TRBV5-1|NA|14
CASRAESSYNEQFF
TGCGCCAGCAGGGCCGAGAGCTCCTACAATGAGCAGTTCTTC
>NA|TRBJ2-5|TRBV6-2/TRBV6-3|NA|15
CASSYASDLDRDQYF
TGTGCCAGCAGTTACGCGTCGGACTTAGATAGGGACCAGTACTTC
>NA|TRBJ2-7|TRBV10-3|NA|16
CAISESLLAGTYEQYF
TGTGCCATCAGTGAGTCGCTCCTGGCAGGGACCTACGAGCAGTACTTC
>NA|TRBJ1-5|TRBV6-2/TRBV6-3|NA|15
CASSQEAGGNQPQHF
TGTGCCAGCAGCCAGGAGGCAGGGGGCAATCAGCCCCAGCATTTT
>NA|TRBJ1-1|TRBV2|NA|15
CASRGTSVRNTEAFF
TGTGCCAGCAGGGGGACTTCGGTTCGGAACACTGAAGCTTTCTTT
>TRBD2|TRBJ2-5|TRBV6-5|few|15
CASSRSGVRRETQYF
TGTGCCAGCAGTCGGAGCGGGGTCCGGCGGGAGACCCAGTACTTC
>NA|TRBJ2-3|TRBV21-1|NA|18
CASSKACGILEGSDTQYF
TGTGCCAGCAGCAAAGCATGTGGAATTCTAGAGGGTTCAGATACGCAGTATTTT
>TRBD1|TRBJ2-7|TRBV5-6|NA|14
CASRLGQGAYEQYF
TGTGCCAGCAGGCTGGGACAGGGGGCGTACGAGCAGTACTTC
>NA|TRBJ2-2|TRBV7-2|few|15
CASSLLKENTGELFF
TGTGCCAGCAGCTTATTAAAGGAAAACACCGGGGAGCTGTTTTTT
>NA|TRBJ2-3|TRBV7-2|many|18
CASSWGVGGGASTDTQYF
TGTGCCAGCAGCTGGGGGGTTGGCGGGGGCGCTAGCACAGATACGCAGTATTTT
>NA|TRBJ2-3|TRBV11-2|NA|14
CASSPRTDRDTQYF
TGTGCCAGCAGCCCTCGGACGGATCGAGATACGCAGTATTTT
>NA|TRBJ2-2|TRBV11-2|NA|14
CASSFHTSTGELFF
TGTGCCAGCAGCTTCCACACGAGCACCGGGGAGCTGTTTTTT
>NA|TRBJ1-6|TRBV7-6|NA|15
CASSQTGSQNSPLHF
TGTGCCAGCAGCCAGACCGGCAGTCAGAATTCACCCCTCCACTTT
>NA|TRBJ1-2|TRBV7-8|NA|12
CASSTNSVGYTF
TGTGCCAGCAGCACTAATTCTGTCGGCTACACCTTC
>TRBD1|TRBJ2-7|TRBV7-6|NA|14
CASSSGTGSYEQYF
TGTGCCAGCAGCTCCGGGACAGGTTCCTACGAGCAGTACTTC
>NA|TRBJ2-7|TRBV30|NA|13
CAWTGVVGYEQYF
TGTGCCTGGACGGGGGTGGTCGGGTACGAGCAGTACTTC
>TRBD2|TRBJ2-1|TRBV5-1|NA|20
CASSGSRPTSGGSSYNEQFF
TGCGCCAGCAGCGGATCCCGTCCTACTAGCGGGGGGAGCTCCTACAATGAGCAGTTCTTC
>NA|TRBJ2-3|TRBV7-2|few|14
CASSFTEGTDTQYF
TGTGCCAGCAGCTTTACGGAGGGAACAGATACGCAGTATTTT
>NA|TRBJ2-7|TRBV7-9|few|13
CASSLQAAYEQYF
TGTGCCAGCAGCTTACAGGCCGCCTACGAGCAGTACTTC
>NA|TRBJ2-3|TRBV12-3/TRBV12-4|few|15
CASSMAGRDTDTQYF
TGTGCCAGCAGCATGGCGGGGCGCGACACAGATACGCAGTATTTT
>NA|TRBJ2-5|TRBV3-1|NA|16
CASSPRGKRYQETQYF
TGTGCCAGCAGCCCGAGGGGCAAGCGGTACCAAGAGACCCAGTACTTC
>TRBD2|TRBJ2-1|TRBV7-3|NA|15
CASSLAGGPMNEQFF
TGTGCCAGCAGCTTAGCGGGGGGGCCTATGAACGAGCAGTTCTTC
>NA|TRBJ1-1|TRBV28|NA|13
CASSLNMNTEAFF
TGTGCCAGCAGTTTGAATATGAACACTGAAGCTTTCTTT
>NA|TRBJ2-3|TRBV5-6|few|12
CASSLETDTQYF
TGTGCCAGCAGCTTAGAGACAGATACGCAGTATTTT
>NA|TRBJ2-4|TRBV13|few|17
CASSPTGLPTAKNIQYF
TGTGCCAGCAGTCCTACGGGACTCCCAACCGCCAAAAACATTCAGTACTTC
>NA|TRBJ2-3|TRBV20-1|NA|14
CSAEDRRSTDTQYF
TGCAGTGCTGAAGACAGGCGGAGCACAGATACGCAGTATTTT
>NA|TRBJ2-1|TRBV5-4|NA|11
CASSFMHEQFF
TGTGCCAGCAGCTTCATGCATGAGCAGTTCTTC
>NA|TRBJ2-1|TRBV4-3|few|14
CASSPGVSYNEQFF
TGCGCCAGCAGCCCGGGGGTCTCCTACAATGAGCAGTTCTTC
>NA|TRBJ2-1|TRBV7-9|few|16
CASSRSNSSSYNEQFF
TGTGCCAGCAGCCGCTCCAATTCGAGCTCCTACAATGAGCAGTTCTTC
>NA|TRBJ2-1|TRBV12-3/TRBV12-4|few|13
CASSFRGPDEQFF
TGTGCCAGCAGTTTTCGGGGGCCGGATGAGCAGTTCTTC
>NA|TRBJ2-3|TRBV5-1|few|15
CASSLVPGGPDTQYF
TGCGCCAGCAGCTTGGTGCCAGGTGGTCCAGATACGCAGTATTTT
>NA|TRBJ2-5|TRBV7-8|NA|15
CASSLWASEGETQYF
TGTGCCAGCAGCTTATGGGCCTCCGAGGGGGAGACCCAGTACTTC
>TRBD2|TRBJ2-3|TRBV7-3|few|15
CASSEGTSGGDTQYF
TGTGCCAGCAGCGAAGGGACTAGCGGGGGAGATACGCAGTATTTT
>NA|TRBJ2-2|TRBV7-9|few|16
CASSSRGGGRAGELFF
TGTGCCAGCAGCTCTCGTGGCGGGGGCCGGGCCGGGGAGCTGTTTTTT
>TRBD1|TRBJ1-5|TRBV7-9|NA|16
CASSSQGTGANRPQHF
TGTGCCAGCAGCAGCCAAGGGACAGGGGCCAATCGGCCCCAGCATTTT
>TRBD1|TRBJ2-5|TRBV20-1|NA|17
CSARDRQRDRGRETQYF
TGCAGTGCTAGAGACCGACAACGGGACAGGGGCCGGGAGACCCAGTACTTC
>NA|TRBJ1-6|TRBV4-1|NA|13
CASSQDEQVALHF
TGCGCCAGCAGCCAAGATGAACAGGTGGCCCTCCACTTT
>NA|TRBJ2-2|TRBV11-2|few|17
CASSPTLVGWNTGELFF
TGTGCCAGCAGCCCCACCTTGGTCGGGTGGAACACCGGGGAGCTGTTTTTT
>TRBD1|TRBJ2-1|TRBV7-3|many|18
CASSLTGGPPSSYNEQFF
TGTGCCAGCAGCTTAACAGGGGGCCCTCCAAGCTCCTACAATGAGCAGTTCTTC
>NA|TRBJ2-7|TRBV7-9|NA|13
CASSLPVYSEQYF
TGTGCCAGCAGCTTACCCGTCTACAGCGAGCAGTACTTC
>NA|TRBJ2-7|TRBV12-3/TRBV12-4|NA|15
CASSSHRRGTYEQYF
TGTGCCAGCAGTTCTCACCGCAGGGGAACCTACGAGCAGTACTTC
>NA|TRBJ2-2|TRBV11-2|few|16
CASSFRHPTNTGELFF
TGTGCCAGCAGCTTCAGGCACCCCACGAACACCGGGGAGCTGTTTTTT
>TRBD1|TRBJ2-7|TRBV19|few|14
CASSIEDRAYEQYF
TGTGCCAGTAGTATAGAGGACAGGGCCTACGAGCAGTACTTC
>NA|TRBJ2-7|TRBV9|few|13
CASSPGGTYEQYF
TGTGCCAGCAGCCCTGGTGGTACCTACGAGCAGTACTTC
>NA|TRBJ1-4|TRBV7-9|NA|14
CASSLGGLEEKLFF
TGTGCCAGCAGCTTAGGGGGCCTGGAGGAAAAACTGTTTTTT
>NA|TRBJ2-2|TRBV20-1|NA|15
CSARDWGVNTGELFF
TGCAGTGCTAGAGATTGGGGGGTCAACACCGGGGAGCTGTTTTTT
>NA|TRBJ1-2|TRBV6-5|NA|13
CASSYSGRLKKSF
TGTGCCAGCAGTTACAGCGGCCGCTTGAAAAAATCCTTC
>TRBD1|TRBJ2-2|TRBV20-1|NA|18
CSARPTDRGRLYTGELFF
TGCAGTGCTAGACCTACGGACAGGGGCCGGCTATACACCGGGGAGCTGTTTTTT
>TRBD1|TRBJ2-7|TRBV12-3/TRBV12-4|many|13
CASSTGGTYEQYF
TGTGCCAGCAGCACAGGGGGCACTTACGAGCAGTACTTC
>NA|TRBJ1-1|TRBV6-2/TRBV6-3|few|13
CASRPRGETEAFF
TGTGCCAGCAGACCGAGGGGGGAGACTGAAGCTTTCTTT
>NA|TRBJ1-2|TRBV7-2|NA|13
CASSLGRDVGYTF
TGTGCCAGCAGCTTAGGACGGGACGTAGGCTACACCTTC
>TRBD1|TRBJ2-7|TRBV27|NA|14
CASSYRQGAYEQYF
TGTGCCAGCAGTTACCGACAGGGAGCATACGAGCAGTACTTC
>NA|TRBJ2-1|TRBV20-1|many|19
CSAKTLYAPGTSNGNEQFF
TGCAGTGCTAAAACCTTATATGCACCCGGGACTTCAAACGGGAATGAGCAGTTCTTC
>TRBD1|TRBJ2-7|TRBV29-1|few|12
CSVVKGGFEQYF
TGCAGCGTCGTTAAAGGGGGCTTCGAGCAGTACTTC
>TRBD1|TRBJ2-2|TRBV4-2|many|15
CASSQGTGVTGELFF
TGTGCCAGCAGCCAGGGGACAGGGGTCACCGGGGAGCTGTTTTTT
>NA|TRBJ1-1|TRBV6-5|few|13
CASSPPERAEAFF
TGTGCCAGCAGTCCCCCTGAAAGGGCTGAAGCTTTCTTT